Below, 16 T cell receptor beta chains from the same sample are listed, as sequenced in a study of T cells expressing NK-cell markers. Following a re-call of the 5' RACE reads, TCRdb has one entry per CDR3 protein and lacks DNA. Here the sample table reports roughly 390,000 distinct CDR3 sequences. The sample consisted of blood T cells: a sorted CD56 or NKG2C T cell subset, CD4+ or CD8+ T cells, or bulk PBMC T cells (not recorded which). The receptors derive from a man aged 18-70 years in good health.

This chain uses TRBV6-1 with TRBJ2-1; TCRdb selects TRBD2, and the lack of DNA leaves this call unchecked. This CDR3 spans 14 amino acids. Germline V gene data show CDR1 as MNHNS and CDR2 as SASEGT. CDR3: CASRRLADHNEQFF.

The V call is TRBV9, the J call TRBJ2-2; TCRdb calls TRBD1, which cannot be checked without DNA. The CDR3 covers 14 residues. The germline CDR1 and CDR2 sequences are SGDLS and YYNGEE. The CDR3 loop is CASSVGTYSRELFF.

V usage is TRBV7-2 and J usage is TRBJ2-2; TCRdb returns TRBD1, unconfirmable since there is no DNA. The CDR3 is 16 amino acids. Germline values: CDR1 SGHTA, CDR2 FQGNSA. The CDR3 reads CASRNSGTGVTGELFF.

The chain employs TRBV14 and TRBJ2-7; there is no DNA to check the TCRdb D call of TRBD1. Germline lookup yields CDR1 SGHDN and CDR2 FVKESK. The CDR3 has 14 amino acids. The CDR3 spells CASRQGGTGSPQYF.

The CDR3 spells CASSIAGQGADEQFF. V gene TRBV6-1 combines with J gene TRBJ2-1; TCRdb lists TRBD1, though no DNA is available to test this call. Germline V gives CDR1 MNHNS, CDR2 SASEGT. The CDR3 consists of 15 residues.

V usage is TRBV21-1 and J usage is TRBJ1-1. TRBV21-1 is classified as a pseudogene. The CDR3 extends over 15 amino acids. The CDR3 sequence is CASSKSQLMNTEAFF.

The rearrangement joins TRBV4-2 to TRBJ2-3; no DNA is available, so the TRBD2 call from TCRdb remains unchecked. There are 19 residues in the CDR3. CDR1 LGHNA and CDR2 YNFKEQ come from the germline V gene. The CDR3 sequence is CASSPRVAGGITGTDTQYF.

This chain joins TRBV5-1 and TRBJ2-1; TCRdb designates TRBD1, a call that cannot be tested without DNA. CDR3 size: 15 residues. Germline V gene lookup returns CDR1 SGHRS and CDR2 YFSETQ. The CDR3 loop is CASSPPERGESEQFF.

V gene TRBV5-6 combines with J gene TRBJ1-5; TCRdb designates TRBD1, a call that cannot be tested without DNA. This CDR3 spans 15 amino acids. Germline CDR1 reads SGHDT; CDR2 reads YYEEEE. CDR3 protein: CASSTTRGFDQPQHF. Complete variable domain (other parts from reference TRBV5-6 and TRBJ1-5): DAGVTQSPTHLIKTRGQQVTLRCSPKSGHDTVSWYQQALGQGPQFIFQYYEEEERQRGNFPDRFSGHQFPNYSSELNVNALLLGDSALYLCASSTTRGFDQPQHFGDGTRLSIL.

This rearrangement joins TRBV2 to TRBJ2-7. The CDR3 extends over 14 amino acids. Germline CDR1 reads SNHLY; CDR2 reads FYNNEI. The CDR3 sequence: CASSDPTASYEQYF.

The chain has TRBV20-1 and TRBJ2-7; no DNA is available, so the TRBD1 call from TCRdb remains unchecked. This CDR3 comprises 15 residues. CDR1 and CDR2 (germline): DFQATT, SNEGSKA (reference sequence). This chain's CDR3 is CSAREYKGLGYEQYF.

The chain couples TRBV5-1 to TRBJ2-1; TCRdb's D call of TRBD1 is untestable without DNA. CDR3 size: 17 residues. Germline V gene sequence: CDR1 SGHRS, CDR2 YFSETQ. The CDR3 loop is CASSLGQGRTAYNEQFF.

The gene calls are TRBV12-3 or TRBV12-4 and TRBJ1-1; TCRdb calls TRBD1, which cannot be checked without DNA. The CDR3 spans 14 residues. CDR3 region: CASTPQGQDTEAFF.

The chain couples TRBV7-3 to TRBJ2-2; TCRdb gives TRBD1 as the D gene, but with no DNA this cannot be confirmed. The CDR3 contains 14 residues. Germline values: CDR1 SGHTA, CDR2 FQGTGA. Here the CDR3 reads CASSLTPGPGELFF.

The chain combines TRBV7-6 with TRBJ2-3; the TCRdb call, TRBD1, lacks DNA for checking. The germline CDR1 and CDR2 sequences are SGHVS and FNYEAQ. CDR3 size: 16 residues. This chain's CDR3 is CASSLEGTGGTDTQYF.

The chain has TRBV9 and TRBJ2-1; TCRdb proposes TRBD1, but this gene call is untestable without DNA. CDR1 and CDR2 from the germline V gene are SGDLS and YYNGEE. This CDR3 region has 13 residues. CDR3 loop: CASSGGGGGEQFF.